Each of the 18 T cell receptor beta chains below was sequenced from the same sample in a study of metastatic and nonmetastatic thyroid tumors. With MiXCR, TCRdb reprocessed the PCR reads. The profile shows around 46,000 clones, approximately 20% of them singletons. Prior to thyroid surgery, none of the patients had received any treatment. Sequenced sample: blood. The receptors here all came from a male donor with papillary thyroid cancer or a benign thyroid nodule (not recorded which). Some clones in this sample may be carry-over from other donors' samples.

This clone was seen many times. The chain couples TRBV20-1 to TRBJ1-6; TRBD1 matches 12 bases. Germline-derived CDR1 and CDR2 are DFQATT and SNEGSKA (reference sequence). CDR3 size: 15 residues. The ends lost 0 bases at V and 9 bases at J; junction bases unmatched: 3. Written as DNA, the CDR3 is TGCAGTGCTAGAGACCCGGGACAGGGGGCTTCACCCCTCCACTTT. The encoded protein is CSARDPGQGASPLHF.

The V and J genes are TRBV11-2 and TRBJ2-1, with 10 bases matching TRBD1. Germline V gene lookup returns CDR1 SGHAT and CDR2 FQNNGV. This CDR3 contains 15 residues. With V trimmed by 1 base and J by 3 bases, 0 bases remained unmatched. The chain's CDR3 is CASSLGTGGYNEQFF. For the CDR3, the DNA is TGTGCCAGCAGCTTAGGGACAGGGGGCTACAATGAGCAGTTCTTC.

This clone was counted many times. CDR3 amino acids: CASGGGMNTGELFF. In DNA form, the CDR3 reads TGTGCTAGTGGGGGGGGTATGAACACCGGGGAGCTGTTTTTT. The V gene is TRBV12-5, the J gene TRBJ2-2, with D possibly matching TRBD2 (6 bases). This CDR3 has 14 residues. The V gene lost 6 bases and the J gene lost 1 base, with 9 bases spanning the gap. CDR1 is LGHNT and CDR2 is FRNRAP in the germline V gene.

The chain links TRBV11-2 to TRBJ2-1, with D possibly TRBD1 on 5 matching bases. Germline CDR1 and CDR2: SGHAT and FQNNGV. V lost 7 bases and J lost 6, with 19 bases in between. CDR3 length: 15 residues. The CDR3 region is CASIPETANCNEQFF. The CDR3 nucleotides read TGTGCCAGCATCCCGGAGACAGCGAATTGCAATGAGCAGTTCTTC.

For this clone: Sequence at one end of the junction differs from germline and may be a read error. V gene TRBV13 combines with J gene TRBJ2-7, with D unclear. The CDR3 runs 11 residues. Germline V gene sequence: CDR1 PRHDT, CDR2 FYEKMQ (reference sequence). The CDR3, as DNA: TGTGCCAGCAGCCTCAACTACGACCAGTACTTC. Translation gives CASSLNYDQYF.

V and J are TRBV6-1 and TRBJ1-2; 10 nucleotides align to TRBD1. After removal of 4 bases from V and 7 bases from J, the junction contained 9 bases not matched to a gene. The CDR3 length is 15 residues. Germline-derived CDR1 and CDR2 are MNHNS and SASEGT. The CDR3 bases are TGTGCCAGCAGTGCAGGGGACAGGGGCGTTTCTGGCTACACCTTC. This encodes CASSAGDRGVSGYTF.

This clone was found a few times. The rearrangement uses TRBV6-1 and TRBJ2-7; 7 bases line up with TRBD1. Looked up from germline, CDR1 is MNHNS and CDR2 is SASEGT. V lost 3 bases to trimming and J lost 2 bases; unmatched junction nucleotides: 4. The CDR3 is 14 amino acids. CDR3 sequence reads: CASSDTGQTYEQYF. CDR3 nucleotide sequence: TGTGCCAGCAGTGATACGGGACAGACCTACGAGCAGTACTTC.

V gene TRBV6-6 combines with J gene TRBJ1-6; weak D call: TRBD1 (5 bases). CDR3 length: 16 amino acids. The ends were cut back, 0 bases at V and 10 bases at J, with 16 bases in the middle. Germline CDR1 reads MNHNY; CDR2 reads SVGAGI (reference sequence). The chain's CDR3 is CASSYSQCGGSSPLHF. CDR3 in DNA: TGTGCCAGCAGTTACTCCCAGTGTGGGGGAAGCTCACCCCTCCACTTT.

This clone was counted ten times or more. V and J are TRBV25-1 and TRBJ2-2, with D maybe TRBD2 (5 bases). This CDR3 is 16 amino acids long. Germline CDR1 MGHDK, CDR2 SYGVNS. Between the trimmed V and J ends, which lost 1 base and 1 base, there was a span of 10 bases. CDR3 coding DNA: TGTGCCAGCAGTGAATTTGGCGGACTGAACACCGGGGAGCTGTTTTTT. Amino acids: CASSEFGGLNTGELFF.

This clone came up many times. This chain joins TRBV6-1 and TRBJ1-2; 8 bases align to TRBD1. V shed 3 bases, J shed 7 bases, and the junction held 10 bases outside the gene matches. This CDR3 is 15 amino acids long. Per germline, CDR1 MNHNS and CDR2 SASEGT. The CDR3 DNA is TGTGCCAGCAGTGATCGTTCAGGGGGCGCGGGTGGCTACACCTTC. Amino acids: CASSDRSGGAGGYTF.

This clone appeared many times. CDR3 residues: CASSRGTVGSPLHF. CDR3 coding DNA: TGTGCCAGCAGCCGGGGGACAGTTGGTTCACCCCTCCACTTT. The V gene is TRBV12-3 or TRBV12-4, the J gene TRBJ1-6; 7 bases line up with TRBD1. This CDR3 has 14 amino acids. V lost 6 bases to trimming and J lost 9 bases; unmatched junction nucleotides: 8.

This clone was counted many times. V and J are TRBV7-8 and TRBJ1-5; D unresolved. Germline CDR1 and CDR2: SGHVS and FQNEAQ. The CDR3 loop spans 13 amino acids. Trimming pared 1 base from V and 9 bases from J, leaving 10 bases between. The CDR3 here is CASSLEGLRPQHF. CDR3 nucleotides: TGTGCCAGCAGCTTAGAGGGTCTCAGGCCCCAGCATTTT.

This chain connects TRBV2 to TRBJ2-1; the match to TRBD2 covers 9 bases. V gave up 4 bases and J gave up 6 bases; unmatched junction bases: 19. The CDR3 spans 19 residues. Germline CDR1 SNHLY, CDR2 FYNNEI. CDR3 amino acids: CASSVMGQSSLAGFNEQFF. DNA for the CDR3: TGTGCCAGCAGTGTAATGGGACAGTCCTCACTAGCGGGTTTCAATGAGCAGTTCTTC.

Remarks on this clone: One junction end does not reproduce the germline sequence, and a read error may be involved. The rearrangement uses TRBV5-5 and TRBJ2-2, with 7 nucleotides matching TRBD1. Per the germline V gene, CDR1 is SGHKS and CDR2 is YYEKEE (reference sequence). The CDR3 is made up of 15 amino acids. The CDR3 sequence: CSSRPGTVFTGELFF. The CDR3 nucleotides are TGTTCCAGCAGGCCCGGGACAGTGTTCACCGGGGAGCTGTTTTTT.

The V call is TRBV7-2, the J call TRBJ2-5; possible D gene TRBD1, 6 bases. Per the germline V gene, CDR1 is SGHTA and CDR2 is FQGNSA. The CDR3 contains 16 residues. Trimming removed 2 bases at V and 4 bases at J, with 17 bases between. The chain's CDR3 is CASSLFGNRDRETQYF. CDR3 nucleotide sequence: TGTGCCAGCAGCTTATTCGGGAACAGGGATCGAGAGACCCAGTACTTC.

This clone came up many times. The J gene is TRBJ1-3, the V gene TRBV6-1; D remains ambiguous. The CDR3 loop spans 12 amino acids. V was pared by 6 bases and J by 1 base, with 4 bases between. The V gene's germline CDR1 is MNHNS and CDR2 SASEGT. CDR3 amino acids: CASSPSGNTIYF. CDR3 DNA sequence: TGTGCCAGCAGCCCGTCTGGAAACACCATATATTTT.

This clone was detected ten times or more. A much larger clone differs by one base, so this may be a read error. The CDR3 DNA follows: TGTGCCAGCACCCCAGGCAGGGCGAACACCGGGGGGCTGTTTTTT. Its translation: CASTPGRANTGGLFF. The chain is built from TRBV12-3 or TRBV12-4 and TRBJ2-2; possible D gene TRBD2, 6 bases. This CDR3 is built from 15 residues.

The DNA for the CDR3 is TGCGCCAGCAGCCTGGAGGAACTAGGGGAGACCCAGTACTTC. The encoded protein is CASSLEELGETQYF. V gene TRBV5-1 combines with J gene TRBJ2-5; maybe TRBD2 (5 bases). The CDR3 runs 14 residues. V was shortened by 4 bases and J by 5 bases, with 15 bases between the two germline ends. The germline V gene encodes CDR1 SGHRS and CDR2 YFSETQ.